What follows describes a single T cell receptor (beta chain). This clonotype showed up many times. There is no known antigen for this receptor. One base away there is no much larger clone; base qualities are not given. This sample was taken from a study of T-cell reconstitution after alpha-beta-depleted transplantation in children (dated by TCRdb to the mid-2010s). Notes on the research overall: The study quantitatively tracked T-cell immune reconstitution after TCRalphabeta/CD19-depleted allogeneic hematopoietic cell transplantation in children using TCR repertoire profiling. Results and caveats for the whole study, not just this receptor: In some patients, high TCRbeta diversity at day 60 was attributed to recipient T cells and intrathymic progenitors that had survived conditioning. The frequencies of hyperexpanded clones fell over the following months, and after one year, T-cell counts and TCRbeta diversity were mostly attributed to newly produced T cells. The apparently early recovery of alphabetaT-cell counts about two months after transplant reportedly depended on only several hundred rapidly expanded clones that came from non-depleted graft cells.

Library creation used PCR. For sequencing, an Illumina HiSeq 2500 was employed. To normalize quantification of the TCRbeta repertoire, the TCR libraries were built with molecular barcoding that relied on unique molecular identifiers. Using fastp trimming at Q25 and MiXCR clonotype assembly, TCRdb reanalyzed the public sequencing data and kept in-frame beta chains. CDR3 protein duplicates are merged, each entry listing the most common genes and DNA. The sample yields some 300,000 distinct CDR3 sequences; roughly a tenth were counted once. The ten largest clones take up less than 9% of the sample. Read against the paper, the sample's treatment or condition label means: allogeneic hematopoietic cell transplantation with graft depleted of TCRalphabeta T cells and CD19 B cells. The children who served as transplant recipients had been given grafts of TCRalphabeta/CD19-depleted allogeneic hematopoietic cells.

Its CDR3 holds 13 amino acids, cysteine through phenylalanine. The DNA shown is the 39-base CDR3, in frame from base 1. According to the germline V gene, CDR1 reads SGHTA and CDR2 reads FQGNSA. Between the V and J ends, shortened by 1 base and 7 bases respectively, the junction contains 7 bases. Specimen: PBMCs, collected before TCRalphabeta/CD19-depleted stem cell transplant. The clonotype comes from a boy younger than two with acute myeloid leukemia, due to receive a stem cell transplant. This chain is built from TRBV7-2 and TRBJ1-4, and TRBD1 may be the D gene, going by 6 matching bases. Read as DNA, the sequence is TGTGCCAGCAGCTTAGACAGGGTTGAAAAACTGTTTTTT. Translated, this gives CASSLDRVEKLFF.